These T cell receptor beta chains were read from a single sample in a study of early T cells in non-severe SARS-CoV-2 infection. Using its own MiXCR run on the 5' RACE reads, TCRdb lists one record per CDR3 protein. The sample has 60,000 to 65,000 distinct CDR3 sequences, 7% to 9.5% seen once; the top ten hold under 15%. The source was whole blood, collected at baseline. These receptors all stem from an adult who was a healthcare worker with PCR-confirmed SARS-CoV-2 infection or an uninfected control (not recorded which). CDR3s include the opening cysteine and the closing phenylalanine or tryptophan. A D gene is named only where the DNA matches it firmly. The size entry is marked missing in some rows and otherwise reads once, few, many or a size class.

D gene: -
J gene: TRBJ2-5
clone size: -
V gene: TRBV11-2
CDR3 protein: CASSFDHSHGETQYF
CDR3 DNA: TGTGCCAGCAGCTTCGATCACTCCCACGGAGAGACCCAGTACTTC

D gene: -
J gene: TRBJ2-4
clone size: -
V gene: TRBV4-2
CDR3 protein: CASSQDKAGVVYF
CDR3 DNA: TGTGCCAGCAGCCAAGATAAGGCAGGGGTCGTCTACTTC

D gene: TRBD1
J gene: TRBJ2-2
clone size: many
V gene: TRBV19
CDR3 protein: CASSIRQGLNTGELFF
CDR3 DNA: TGTGCCAGTAGTATCAGACAGGGCCTAAACACCGGGGAGCTGTTTTTT

D gene: TRBD1
J gene: TRBJ1-6
clone size: many
V gene: TRBV6-6
CDR3 protein: CASSPQRTGRNSPLHF
CDR3 DNA: TGTGCCAGCAGCCCTCAGAGGACAGGGCGTAATTCACCCCTCCACTTT

D gene: TRBD2
J gene: TRBJ2-1
clone size: -
V gene: TRBV7-9
CDR3 protein: CASSTGGGSYNEQFF
CDR3 DNA: TGTGCCAGCAGCACAGGCGGGGGCTCCTACAATGAGCAGTTCTTC

D gene: -
J gene: TRBJ2-1
clone size: few
V gene: TRBV2
CDR3 protein: CASQTASFYNEQFF
CDR3 DNA: TGTGCCAGTCAGACAGCTAGTTTCTACAATGAGCAGTTCTTC

D gene: -
J gene: TRBJ2-1
clone size: few
V gene: TRBV3-1
CDR3 protein: CASSQAVSPYNEQFF
CDR3 DNA: TGTGCCAGCAGCCAGGCGGTTTCCCCCTACAATGAGCAGTTCTTC

D gene: -
J gene: TRBJ2-7
clone size: -
V gene: TRBV21-1
CDR3 protein: CASSNGRGHTYEQYF
CDR3 DNA: TGTGCCAGCAGCAATGGCCGGGGACATACCTACGAGCAGTACTTC

D gene: TRBD1
J gene: TRBJ2-7
clone size: few
V gene: TRBV2
CDR3 protein: CANRQTGTVYEQYF
CDR3 DNA: TGTGCCAACAGACAGACAGGGACGGTTTACGAGCAGTACTTC

D gene: TRBD1
J gene: TRBJ1-4
clone size: -
V gene: TRBV6-1
CDR3 protein: CASRLSRGMDEKLFF
CDR3 DNA: TGTGCCAGCAGGTTATCCAGGGGGATGGATGAAAAACTGTTTTTT

D gene: -
J gene: TRBJ2-7
clone size: many
V gene: TRBV18
CDR3 protein: CASSPPPPRSYEQYF
CDR3 DNA: TGTGCCAGCTCACCACCCCCCCCGAGGTCCTACGAGCAGTACTTC

D gene: TRBD2
J gene: TRBJ2-3
clone size: -
V gene: TRBV7-3
CDR3 protein: CASSLLSGTTDTQYF
CDR3 DNA: TGTGCCAGCAGCCTCCTTAGCGGGACCACAGATACGCAGTATTTT

D gene: -
J gene: TRBJ1-2
clone size: -
V gene: TRBV13
CDR3 protein: CASSRDTLGGYTF
CDR3 DNA: TGTGCCAGCAGCCGGGACACCCTTGGAGGCTACACCTTC

D gene: TRBD2
J gene: TRBJ2-7
clone size: -
V gene: TRBV9
CDR3 protein: CASSVATSGGTYEQYF
CDR3 DNA: TGTGCCAGCAGCGTAGCTACTAGCGGAGGTACCTACGAGCAGTACTTC

D gene: -
J gene: TRBJ2-7
clone size: -
V gene: TRBV7-9
CDR3 protein: CASSFGGSYEQYF
CDR3 DNA: TGTGCCAGCAGCTTCGGGGGAAGCTACGAGCAGTACTTC

D gene: TRBD1
J gene: TRBJ2-2
clone size: -
V gene: TRBV30
CDR3 protein: CAWSGQGRNTGELFF
CDR3 DNA: TGTGCCTGGAGTGGACAGGGCAGAAACACCGGGGAGCTGTTTTTT

D gene: -
J gene: TRBJ2-1
clone size: -
V gene: TRBV27
CDR3 protein: CASRNLGENLKNEQFF
CDR3 DNA: TGTGCCAGCCGTAACCTCGGGGAGAACCTTAAGAATGAGCAGTTCTTC

D gene: TRBD2
J gene: TRBJ2-1
clone size: -
V gene: TRBV5-1
CDR3 protein: CTSSPGTILNEQFF
CDR3 DNA: TGCACCAGCAGCCCCGGGACTATCTTGAATGAGCAGTTCTTC

D gene: TRBD2
J gene: TRBJ2-3
clone size: many
V gene: TRBV7-3
CDR3 protein: CASSSGLAGGQDTQYF
CDR3 DNA: TGTGCCAGCAGCTCGGGACTAGCGGGAGGGCAAGATACGCAGTATTTT

D gene: -
J gene: TRBJ2-7
clone size: few
V gene: TRBV6-2/TRBV6-3
CDR3 protein: CATAGRNYEQYF
CDR3 DNA: TGTGCCACTGCGGGCAGAAACTACGAGCAGTACTTC

D gene: TRBD1
J gene: TRBJ2-3
clone size: -
V gene: TRBV7-2
CDR3 protein: CASSSTGDSTDTQYF
CDR3 DNA: TGTGCCAGCAGCTCGACAGGGGACAGCACAGATACGCAGTATTTT

D gene: -
J gene: TRBJ2-1
clone size: few
V gene: TRBV29-1
CDR3 protein: CSVMAGHTYNEQFF
CDR3 DNA: TGCAGCGTTATGGCGGGACATACCTACAATGAGCAGTTCTTC

D gene: -
J gene: TRBJ2-5
clone size: many
V gene: TRBV12-3/TRBV12-4
CDR3 protein: CASSPIPGWSSETQYF
CDR3 DNA: TGTGCCAGCAGTCCTATCCCGGGGTGGAGTTCGGAGACCCAGTACTTC

D gene: -
J gene: TRBJ2-2
clone size: many
V gene: TRBV30
CDR3 protein: CAWTPGLYTGELFF
CDR3 DNA: TGTGCCTGGACTCCGGGCCTTTACACCGGGGAGCTGTTTTTT

D gene: TRBD2
J gene: TRBJ2-2
clone size: many
V gene: TRBV20-1
CDR3 protein: CSATRLAGGGTGELFF
CDR3 DNA: TGCAGTGCCACCCGACTAGCGGGAGGCGGCACCGGGGAGCTGTTTTTT

D gene: TRBD1
J gene: TRBJ1-2
clone size: many
V gene: TRBV5-1
CDR3 protein: CASSLWDSLNYGYTF
CDR3 DNA: TGCGCCAGCAGCTTATGGGACAGTCTTAACTATGGCTACACCTTC

D gene: -
J gene: TRBJ2-6
clone size: -
V gene: TRBV6-5
CDR3 protein: CASSYSNSGANVLTF
CDR3 DNA: TGTGCCAGCAGTTACTCGAACTCTGGGGCCAACGTCCTGACTTTC

D gene: TRBD2
J gene: TRBJ2-5
clone size: -
V gene: TRBV12-3/TRBV12-4
CDR3 protein: CASSPGTSAQETQYF
CDR3 DNA: TGTGCCAGCAGTCCCGGGACTAGCGCCCAAGAGACCCAGTACTTC

D gene: -
J gene: TRBJ2-1
clone size: many
V gene: TRBV2
CDR3 protein: CATAGGSYNEQFF
CDR3 DNA: TGTGCCACCGCCGGGGGCTCCTACAATGAGCAGTTCTTC